Below, 21 T cell receptor beta chains from the same sample are listed, as sequenced in a study of T cells after yellow fever vaccination. TCRdb reprocessed the 5' RACE reads via MiXCR and lists one record per CDR3 protein. The data contain 150,000 to 200,000 distinct CDR3 sequences, approximately 10% of them singletons. The input for sequencing was CD8+ T cells sorted from PBMCs, taken 15 days after the yellow fever booster vaccination. The receptor source for this set is a man between 18 and 35 years old who received the YFV17D yellow fever vaccine.

The sample holds a few counts of this clonotype. This rearrangement joins TRBV12-3 or TRBV12-4 to TRBJ2-7; D assignment may be TRBD1 or TRBD2 (5 bases each). V lost 7 bases and J lost 3, with 16 bases in between. The CDR3 extends over 14 amino acids. CDR3 protein: CASNPPGRIYEQYF. In DNA, the CDR3 is TGTGCCAGCAACCCGCCGGGGCGAATCTACGAGCAGTACTTC.

The genes are TRBV28 and TRBJ1-2; possible D gene TRBD1, 5 bases. The CDR3 runs to 18 residues. Looked up from germline, CDR1 is MDHEN and CDR2 is SYDVKM. Trimming took off 5 bases at V and 0 bases at J, with 22 bases between the two ends. The CDR3 reads CASSPPGTALKANYGYTF. The CDR3 DNA is TGTGCCAGCAGTCCACCAGGGACTGCACTTAAAGCTAACTATGGCTACACCTTC.

V is TRBV4-2 and J is TRBJ1-4; possibly TRBD1 for D (5 bases). The CDR3 contains 15 residues. V was trimmed by 0 bases and J by 5 bases, leaving 10 bases between them. Germline CDR1 is LGHNA and CDR2 is YNFKEQ. CDR3 coding DNA: TGTGCCAGCAGCCAAGAGAGGGGTAGCAATGAAAAACTGTTTTTT. Protein product: CASSQERGSNEKLFF.

The sample holds a few counts of this clonotype. The rearrangement links TRBV11-2 to TRBJ1-5; D unclear. The CDR3 covers 14 residues. V was shortened by 4 bases and J by 2 bases, with 9 bases between the two germline ends. Germline assignment: CDR1 SGHAT and CDR2 FQNNGV. The CDR3 bases are TGTGCCAGCAGCTCCGGTGCTGGCAATCAGCCCCAGCATTTT. Protein: CASSSGAGNQPQHF.

This clonotype was seen more than once but under ten times. J is TRBJ1-6 and V is TRBV4-3; TRBD1 agrees at 12 bases. CDR3 length equals 17 residues. From germline, CDR1 is LGHNA and CDR2 YSLEER. J was trimmed by 9 bases and V by 4 bases; bases with no gene match: 10. The CDR3 region is CASSPRDRGQEGSPLHF. The CDR3, as DNA: TGCGCCAGCAGCCCCCGGGACAGGGGGCAAGAGGGTTCACCCCTCCACTTT.

This clonotype has only a few counts. The chain combines TRBV6-2 or TRBV6-3 with TRBJ2-1; a weak D match, TRBD1 (6 bases). V lost 6 bases and J lost 1, with 13 bases in between. CDR1 and CDR2 from the germline V gene are MNHEY and SVGEGT. This CDR3 region has 15 residues. This CDR3 reads CASRNRVWSYNEQFF. The CDR3, as DNA: TGTGCCAGCAGGAACAGGGTGTGGTCCTACAATGAGCAGTTCTTC.

The sample holds a few counts of this clonotype. The chain combines TRBV19 with TRBJ2-1, with D unresolved. Germline V CDR1 and CDR2: LNHDA, SQIVND (reference sequence). This CDR3 has 11 residues. V was pared by 1 base and J by 10 bases, with 5 bases between. The CDR3 DNA sequence: TGTGCCAGTAGTATAGGAGTGGAGCAGTTCTTC. Protein sequence: CASSIGVEQFF.

This clonotype appeared a few times. The genes are TRBV7-9 and TRBJ2-2; 11 bases align to TRBD1. The CDR3 extends over 14 amino acids. The V gene's germline CDR1 is SEHNR and CDR2 FQNEAQ (reference sequence). Trimming took 7 bases from V and 5 from J; bases not matched to a gene: 3. The CDR3 protein is CASTGTGGTGELFF. CDR3 DNA: TGTGCCAGCACCGGGACAGGGGGTACCGGGGAGCTGTTTTTT.

The chain combines TRBV4-1 with TRBJ2-2; D gene uncertain. This CDR3 has 16 residues. V lost 4 bases and J 0 bases, leaving 12 bases between the germline ends. The germline V gene has CDR1 MGHRA and CDR2 YSYEKL. The CDR3 nucleotides are TGCGCCAGCAGCCCCGAACATACTACGAACACCGGGGAGCTGTTTTTT. Amino acids: CASSPEHTTNTGELFF.

This rearrangement joins TRBV4-3 to TRBJ2-1, with TRBD2 as a possible D gene (5 bases). The CDR3 loop spans 16 amino acids. Per germline, CDR1 LGHNA and CDR2 YSLEER. V was pared by 1 base and J by 5 bases, with 15 bases between. The CDR3 here is CASSQGVLASNNEQFF. CDR3 DNA: TGCGCCAGCAGCCAAGGAGTATTAGCGTCTAACAATGAGCAGTTCTTC.

This clonotype was recorded a few times. This chain uses TRBV7-9 with TRBJ1-5, with D hard to call. The germline V gene has CDR1 SEHNR and CDR2 FQNEAQ (reference sequence). Trimming removed 2 bases from V and 0 bases from J, with 5 bases in between. The CDR3 loop spans 14 amino acids. In DNA, the CDR3 is TGTGCCAGCAGCTTATTTGATAGCAATCAGCCCCAGCATTTT. It specifies CASSLFDSNQPQHF.

This clonotype was counted many times. The CDR3 here is CASSAGGTQETQYF. CDR3 sequence (DNA): TGTGCCAGCAGCGCGGGGGGAACCCAAGAGACCCAGTACTTC. V and J are TRBV9 and TRBJ2-5, with 7 bases matching TRBD2. Trimming at V came to 3 bases and at J to 1 base, leaving 3 bases not matched to a gene. In germline, CDR1 is SGDLS, CDR2 YYNGEE. This CDR3 is 14 amino acids long.

The gene calls are TRBV13 and TRBJ1-2; D gene ambiguous. This CDR3 has 14 amino acids. The germline gives CDR1 PRHDT, CDR2 FYEKMQ (reference sequence). The V gene lost 5 bases and the J gene lost 6 bases, with 16 bases spanning the gap. This CDR3 is CASSPRMASDGYTF. The CDR3 DNA reads TGTGCCAGCAGCCCCCGTATGGCTTCGGATGGCTACACCTTC.

This clonotype was counted between two and nine times. This chain links TRBV7-9 with TRBJ2-5; 13 nucleotides line up with TRBD2. The germline V gene has CDR1 SEHNR and CDR2 FQNEAQ (reference sequence). The CDR3 is 15 amino acids. Losses at the gene ends were 6 bases for V and 5 bases for J; bases not matched to a gene: 6. CDR3 sequence: CASRRTSGGEETQYF. The CDR3 DNA reads as TGTGCCAGCAGACGGACTAGCGGGGGCGAGGAGACCCAGTACTTC.

This clonotype was seen many times. This chain uses TRBV4-2 with TRBJ2-3; 15 bases agree with TRBD2. CDR3 size: 19 residues. J lost 2 bases, V lost 1 base, and 7 bases had no gene match. Per germline, CDR1 LGHNA and CDR2 YNFKEQ. CDR3 DNA: TGTGCCAGCAGCCAAGCCGGGACTAGCGGGGGGCTTTCCACAGATACGCAGTATTTT. This sequence encodes CASSQAGTSGGLSTDTQYF.

The V and J genes are TRBV27 and TRBJ1-2, with TRBD1 identical over 7 bases. With V trimmed by 8 bases and J by 6 bases, 9 bases remained unmatched. Germline V gives CDR1 MNHEY, CDR2 SMNVEV (reference sequence). The CDR3 runs 13 residues. The CDR3 here is CASGKTGAHGYTF. DNA of the CDR3: TGTGCCAGCGGGAAAACAGGGGCCCATGGCTACACCTTC.

This clonotype came up a few times. The rearrangement uses TRBV20-1 and TRBJ2-7; either TRBD1 or TRBD2 may supply D (5 bases each). Germline assignment: CDR1 DFQATT and CDR2 SNEGSKA (reference sequence). This CDR3 spans 13 amino acids. V dropped 6 bases and J dropped 1 base, with 13 bases sitting between them. The DNA of the CDR3 is TGCAGTGCCGAGGGGACGGGGTCCTACGAGCAGTACTTC. This translates into CSAEGTGSYEQYF.

This chain connects TRBV27 to TRBJ2-3; TRBD2 aligns across 9 bases. The CDR3 has 16 residues. Trimming at V came to 5 bases and at J to 0 bases, leaving 6 bases not matched to a gene. Germline assignment: CDR1 MNHEY and CDR2 SMNVEV (reference sequence). The CDR3 DNA reads TGTGCCAGCAGTAGGGTAGCGGGGGCGAGCACAGATACGCAGTATTTT. Protein product: CASSRVAGASTDTQYF.

In its sample, this clonotype was seen a few times. The J gene is TRBJ1-1, the V gene TRBV5-1; D is ambiguous. The CDR3 consists of 14 residues. With 4 bases removed from V and 2 bases from J, the gap between germline ends came to 12 bases. The germline V gene encodes CDR1 SGHRS and CDR2 YFSETQ. CDR3 DNA sequence: TGCGCCAGCAGCCAGACCGGGAGTAACACTGAAGCTTTCTTT. Its protein product is CASSQTGSNTEAFF.

The chain combines TRBV10-3 with TRBJ2-7, with a weak D call TRBD1 (6 bases). This CDR3 is 15 amino acids long. Germline CDR1 ENHRY, CDR2 SYGVKD. V dropped 0 bases and J dropped 2 bases, with 11 bases sitting between them. CDR3 protein: CAISESRDTPYEQYF. CDR3 sequence (DNA): TGTGCCATCAGTGAGTCCCGGGACACTCCCTACGAGCAGTACTTC.

This clonotype was counted a few times. The genes are TRBV5-1 and TRBJ2-7; D is unclear. Between the trimmed V and J ends, which lost 0 bases and 0 bases, there was a span of 10 bases. CDR3 length: 15 amino acids. The germline gives CDR1 SGHRS, CDR2 YFSETQ. The CDR3 loop reads CASSLANTGSYEQYF. CDR3 nucleotides: TGCGCCAGCAGCTTGGCCAACACTGGCTCCTACGAGCAGTACTTC.